The 31 T cell receptor beta chains below were found in one sample sequenced in a study of T cell changes during pregnancy in multiple sclerosis. Profiling relied on immunoSEQ multiplex PCR, and the TCRdb table lists in-frame clones only, not all of them. The sample holds over 45,000 clones, about nine tenths seen once. This specimen consisted of peripheral blood, obtained in the first trimester of pregnancy. The receptors derive from a female donor in good health, enrolled as a control in a pregnancy study.

The chain links TRBV30 to TRBJ2-5; the D gene is possibly TRBD2 (5 bases). Per germline, CDR1 GTSNPN and CDR2 SVGIG (reference sequence). The CDR3 runs to 12 residues. V shed 4 bases and J shed 2 bases, with 8 bases lying between them. DNA for the CDR3: TGTGCCTGGAACGGGGATCAAGAGACCCAGTACTTC. Protein: CAWNGDQETQYF.

The chain couples TRBV28 to TRBJ2-1, with TRBD2 identical over 11 bases. V was pared by 4 bases and J by 6 bases, with 2 bases of the junction left unmatched. Germline V gives CDR1 MDHEN, CDR2 SYDVKM. CDR3 length: 14 residues. In DNA, the CDR3 is TGTGCCAGCAGTTCCGGGACTAGCGGCAATGAGCAGTTCTTC. This codes for CASSSGTSGNEQFF.

This rearrangement joins TRBV27 to TRBJ2-1; 7 bases fit TRBD2. V shed 4 bases and J 6 bases; nucleotides not matched to a gene: 6. The CDR3 extends over 14 amino acids. Germline V gene lookup returns CDR1 MNHEY and CDR2 SMNVEV (reference sequence). This chain's CDR3 is CASSSRRGTNEQFF. Here the CDR3 DNA reads TGTGCCAGCAGTTCTCGGCGGGGGACCAATGAGCAGTTCTTC.

The genes are TRBV14 and TRBJ2-6; D may be TRBD1 (5 bases). The CDR3 loop spans 14 amino acids. Germline lookup yields CDR1 SGHDN and CDR2 FVKESK. V was clipped by 3 bases and J by 2 bases, with 5 bases between them. CDR3 coding DNA: TGTGCCAGCAGCCAGACAGCTGGGGCCAACGTCCTGACTTTC. Translation gives CASSQTAGANVLTF. Based on the CDR3 plus reference TRBV14 and TRBJ2-6, the full variable domain is EAGVTQFPSHSVIEKGQTVTLRCDPISGHDNLYWYRRVMGKEIKFLLHFVKESKQDESGMPNNRFLAERTGGTYSTLKVQPAELEDSGVYFCASSQTAGANVLTFGAGSRLTVL.

The chain combines TRBV7-2 with TRBJ2-2, with D unresolved. The V end lost 7 bases, the J end lost 6 bases, and 12 bases lay between the germline ends. The CDR3 length is 13 residues. CDR1 SGHTA and CDR2 FQGNSA come from the germline V gene. This chain's CDR3 is CASIRNAAGELFF. CDR3 in DNA: TGTGCCAGCATAAGGAACGCGGCCGGGGAGCTGTTTTTT. The full variable domain, in which reference TRBV7-2 and TRBJ2-2 provide the parts outside the CDR3, is GAGVSQSPSNKVTEKGKDVELRCDPISGHTALYWYRQSLGQGLEFLIYFQGNSAPDKSGLPSDRFSAERTGGSVSTLTIQRTQQEDSAVYLCASIRNAAGELFFGEGSRLTVL.

The chain is built from TRBV5-1 and TRBJ2-1; 8 bases match TRBD1. Per the germline V gene, CDR1 is SGHRS and CDR2 is YFSETQ. The V gene end was trimmed by 4 bases and the J gene end by 7 bases; junction bases not matched to a gene: 7. CDR3 size: 14 residues. The chain's CDR3 is CASSPGQVDNEQFF. CDR3 bases: TGCGCCAGCAGCCCGGGACAGGTTGATAATGAGCAGTTCTTC.

The chain combines TRBV28 with TRBJ1-2; D possibly corresponds to TRBD1 (6 bases). Deletions cut 5 bases from V and 7 bases from J, with 26 bases between. Germline lookup yields CDR1 MDHEN and CDR2 SYDVKM. This CDR3 is built from 17 residues. The CDR3 DNA reads TGTGCCAGCAGTACCCAGGGACATTCCCTCGCGTTTAGTGGCTACACCTTC. It translates to CASSTQGHSLAFSGYTF.

The gene calls are TRBV5-1 and TRBJ1-4; unclear D gene. The CDR3 loop spans 16 amino acids. The ends were cut back, 0 bases at V and 1 base at J, with 10 bases in the middle. Germline V gene data show CDR1 as SGHRS and CDR2 as YFSETQ. The CDR3 sequence: CASSLAPRLTNEKLFF. In nucleotides, the CDR3 is TGCGCCAGCAGCTTGGCCCCCCGTCTAACTAATGAAAAACTGTTTTTT.

The J gene is TRBJ2-3, the V gene TRBV5-6; 13 bases map to TRBD2. CDR1 is SGHDT and CDR2 is YYEEEE in the germline V gene. With 3 bases clipped from V and 5 bases from J, the junction kept 6 bases outside the gene matches. The length of the CDR3 is 16 residues. The CDR3 sequence: CASSSGLAGRVDTQYF. The CDR3 DNA follows: TGTGCCAGCAGCTCGGGACTAGCGGGAAGGGTAGATACGCAGTATTTT.

The rearrangement joins TRBV11-2 to TRBJ1-3; D not resolved. V lost 0 bases to trimming and J lost 1 base, with 10 bases between them. Germline CDR1 and CDR2: SGHAT and FQNNGV. This CDR3 has 16 residues. The CDR3 coding sequence is TGTGCCAGCAGCTTAGAACTAGGACGTTCTGGAAACACCATATATTTT. Its translation: CASSLELGRSGNTIYF.

J is TRBJ2-1 and V is TRBV6-5; 8 nucleotides line up with TRBD1. CDR1 is MNHEY, CDR2 SVGAGI, per germline. V dropped 6 bases and J dropped 5; count of bases not matched to a gene: 9. The CDR3 spans 15 residues. The CDR3 DNA sequence: TGTGCCAGCAGCTTAGACAGGGGTTTCGACAATGAGCAGTTCTTC. It encodes CASSLDRGFDNEQFF.

The chain carries TRBV4-1 and TRBJ2-5; tentative D call: TRBD1 (6 bases). Trimming pared 6 bases from V and 1 base from J, leaving 12 bases between. This CDR3 is 14 amino acids long. Germline CDR1 reads MGHRA; CDR2 reads YSYEKL. The CDR3 region is CASRSEGVQETQYF. In nucleotides, the CDR3 is TGCGCCAGCAGATCTGAGGGGGTCCAAGAGACCCAGTACTTC.

The genes are TRBV28 and TRBJ2-2; 8 bases are shared with TRBD1. This CDR3 spans 15 amino acids. Germline CDR1 reads MDHEN; CDR2 reads SYDVKM. The V and J ends lost 2 bases and 3 bases, in that order; junction bases with no gene match: 2. CDR3 residues: CASSLPTGDTGELFF. CDR3 nucleotide sequence: TGTGCCAGCAGTTTACCGACAGGGGACACCGGGGAGCTGTTTTTT.

This chain uses TRBV29-1 with TRBJ2-3, with TRBD2 matching 8 bases. There are 13 residues in the CDR3. V lost 8 bases, J lost 2 bases, and 6 bases stayed unmatched. Germline CDR1 SQVTM, CDR2 ANQGSEA. CDR3 bases: TGCAGCAATTTAGCGGGGTCCACAGATACGCAGTATTTT. Protein sequence: CSNLAGSTDTQYF.

This chain links TRBV29-1 with TRBJ2-1; D unresolved. Trimming removed 2 bases from V and 6 bases from J, with 11 bases in between. This CDR3 spans 13 amino acids. Germline V gene data show CDR1 as SQVTM and CDR2 as ANQGSEA. The chain's CDR3 is CSVEKTLGNEQFF. In DNA, the CDR3 is TGCAGCGTTGAAAAGACCCTAGGCAATGAGCAGTTCTTC.

The V call is TRBV6-6, the J call TRBJ2-2; maybe TRBD2 (6 bases). Germline V gene lookup returns CDR1 MNHNY and CDR2 SVGAGI (reference sequence). CDR3 length: 16 amino acids. Trimming stripped 7 bases from V and 0 bases from J, with 15 bases between. The CDR3 is CASIHGGGANTGELFF. Written as DNA, the CDR3 is TGTGCCAGCATTCACGGAGGCGGGGCGAACACCGGGGAGCTGTTTTTT.

The chain recombines TRBV28 with TRBJ2-7; D perhaps matches TRBD2 (6 bases). This CDR3 has 15 amino acids. Trimming left V 6 bases short and J 0 bases short, with 15 bases between. The V gene's germline CDR1 is MDHEN and CDR2 SYDVKM. The DNA of the CDR3 is TGTGCCAGCAGGGAGGGAACACAGAGCTCCTACGAGCAGTACTTC. This encodes CASREGTQSSYEQYF.

The V and J genes are TRBV15 and TRBJ2-1; no reliable D call. Germline loops: CDR1 LNHNV, CDR2 YYDKDF (reference sequence). With 0 bases removed from V and 7 bases from J, the gap between germline ends came to 4 bases. CDR3 length: 12 amino acids. The CDR3 DNA reads TGTGCCACCAGCAGAGATCAGAATGAGCAGTTCTTC. It codes for CATSRDQNEQFF.

This chain joins TRBV11-2 and TRBJ2-3; perhaps TRBD2 as D (5 bases). This CDR3 is 15 amino acids long. The V end was cut by 2 bases, the J end by 1 base, with 10 bases between. The germline V gene has CDR1 SGHAT and CDR2 FQNNGV. CDR3 protein: CASSLQYGGTDTQYF. The CDR3 coding sequence is TGTGCCAGCAGCTTACAGTACGGGGGCACAGATACGCAGTATTTT. Together with reference TRBV11-2 and TRBJ2-3, the CDR3 gives the full variable domain: EAGVAQSPRYKIIEKRQSVAFWCNPISGHATLYWYQQILGQGPKLLIQFQNNGVVDDSQLPKDRFSAERLKGVDSTLKIQPAKLEDSAVYLCASSLQYGGTDTQYFGPGTRLTVL.

This clone appeared a single time. The rearrangement joins TRBV7-9 to TRBJ2-7, with D possibly being TRBD2 (5 bases). This CDR3 is built from 15 residues. Per germline, CDR1 SEHNR and CDR2 FQNEAQ (reference sequence). Trimming shortened V by 5 bases and J by 5 bases, and 19 bases separated the two germline ends. CDR3 nucleotides: TGTGCCAGCAGCCCTCTCGGGGATCCCCGAGACGAGCAGTACTTC. The encoded protein is CASSPLGDPRDEQYF.

The gene calls are TRBV30 and TRBJ1-2; D is ambiguous. This CDR3 has 11 amino acids. Trimming cost V 0 bases and J 7 bases, with 6 bases left between them. Per the germline V gene, CDR1 is GTSNPN and CDR2 is SVGIG (reference sequence). CDR3 DNA: TGTGCCTGGAGTGTAAGAGTTGGCTACACCTTC. Translating it yields CAWSVRVGYTF.

V gene TRBV5-1 combines with J gene TRBJ1-1; D unresolved. The CDR3 loop spans 14 amino acids. The V gene lost 7 bases and the J gene lost 5 bases, with 18 bases spanning the gap. Germline V lookup: CDR1 SGHRS, CDR2 YFSETQ. The CDR3 nucleotides are TGCGCCAGCTACCGGGAGTTAGGCAGGACTGAAGCTTTCTTT. It is translated as CASYRELGRTEAFF.

This chain's CDR3 is CASSPRLDRGTEAFF. CDR3 nucleotides: TGTGCCAGCAGCCCCCGACTCGACAGGGGCACTGAAGCTTTCTTT. The chain links TRBV7-9 to TRBJ1-1, with TRBD1 matching over 8 bases. This CDR3 region has 15 residues. The germline CDR1 and CDR2 sequences are SEHNR and FQNEAQ (reference sequence). V gave up 5 bases and J gave up 4 bases; unmatched junction bases: 9.

The chain joins TRBV7-6 to TRBJ1-4; D is ambiguous. CDR1 is SGHVS, CDR2 FNYEAQ, per germline. The CDR3 loop spans 15 amino acids. Trimming pared 4 bases from V and 0 bases from J, leaving 9 bases between. The CDR3 nucleotides read TGTGCCAGCAGCTCAAATCCAGCAACTAATGAAAAACTGTTTTTT. It codes for CASSSNPATNEKLFF.

The rearrangement uses TRBV30 and TRBJ1-1; D not certain. The CDR3 is made up of 13 amino acids. Trimming cost V 3 bases and J 1 base, with 9 bases left between them. Germline V CDR1 and CDR2: GTSNPN, SVGIG (reference sequence). The CDR3 sequence is CAWSVRQNTEAFF. Written as DNA, the CDR3 is TGTGCCTGGAGCGTGAGGCAGAACACTGAAGCTTTCTTT.

V gene TRBV7-2 combines with J gene TRBJ1-1; TRBD1 agrees at 9 bases. This CDR3 region has 16 residues. CDR1 SGHTA and CDR2 FQGNSA come from the germline V gene. V shed 5 bases, J shed 1 base, and the junction held 8 bases outside the gene matches. The CDR3 reads CASSLPGQGQNTEAFF. In nucleotides, the CDR3 is TGTGCCAGCAGCCTTCCGGGACAGGGACAGAACACTGAAGCTTTCTTT.

This rearrangement joins TRBV14 to TRBJ1-2; 7 bases agree with TRBD1. This CDR3 region has 17 residues. Trimming cost V 4 bases and J 0 bases; bases outside gene matches: 11. Looked up from germline, CDR1 is SGHDN and CDR2 is FVKESK. CDR3 in DNA: TGTGCCAGCAGCCTCGGGACAGACCCTTTAGCTAACTATGGCTACACCTTC. Amino acids: CASSLGTDPLANYGYTF.

This clone was picked up one time. The chain is built from TRBV29-1 and TRBJ2-5, with TRBD1 matching over 9 bases. The CDR3 has 14 amino acids. Germline V CDR1 and CDR2: SQVTM, ANQGSEA. V was pared by 6 bases and J by 4 bases, with 9 bases of the junction left unmatched. The CDR3 coding sequence is TGCAGCGTAGCTATGACAGGGGGTCCAGAGACCCAGTACTTC. Its translation: CSVAMTGGPETQYF. Together with reference TRBV29-1 and TRBJ2-5, the CDR3 gives the full variable domain: SAVISQKPSRDICQRGTSLTIQCQVDSQVTMMFWYRQQPGQSLTLIATANQGSEATYESGFVIDKFPISRPNLTFSTLTVSNMSPEDSSIYLCSVAMTGGPETQYFGPGTRLLVL.

The rearrangement links TRBV25-1 to TRBJ2-1, with a possible D match to TRBD1 (5 bases). V lost 2 bases to trimming and J lost 6 bases, with 14 bases between them. Germline-derived CDR1 and CDR2 are MGHDK and SYGVNS. This CDR3 is 15 amino acids long. The CDR3 sequence is CASSEQGPPLNEQFF. The CDR3 nucleotides are TGTGCCAGCAGTGAACAGGGCCCCCCCCTCAATGAGCAGTTCTTC.

The V call is TRBV6-5, the J call TRBJ1-1; 8 nucleotides match TRBD1. Germline CDR1 and CDR2: MNHEY and SVGAGI. The CDR3 runs 15 residues. V was pared by 6 bases and J by 4 bases, with 10 bases of the junction left unmatched. The chain's CDR3 is CASSRQGLVRTEAFF. CDR3 sequence (DNA): TGTGCCAGCAGCAGACAGGGGCTGGTGCGCACTGAAGCTTTCTTT.

J is TRBJ2-3 and V is TRBV6-5; a possible D gene is TRBD2 (5 bases). Germline CDR1 is MNHEY and CDR2 is SVGAGI. The CDR3 has 15 residues. Trimming removed 2 bases from V and 4 bases from J, with 13 bases in between. The CDR3 region is CASSYGEMMADTQYF. The CDR3 nucleotides read TGTGCCAGCAGTTACGGGGAGATGATGGCAGATACGCAGTATTTT.